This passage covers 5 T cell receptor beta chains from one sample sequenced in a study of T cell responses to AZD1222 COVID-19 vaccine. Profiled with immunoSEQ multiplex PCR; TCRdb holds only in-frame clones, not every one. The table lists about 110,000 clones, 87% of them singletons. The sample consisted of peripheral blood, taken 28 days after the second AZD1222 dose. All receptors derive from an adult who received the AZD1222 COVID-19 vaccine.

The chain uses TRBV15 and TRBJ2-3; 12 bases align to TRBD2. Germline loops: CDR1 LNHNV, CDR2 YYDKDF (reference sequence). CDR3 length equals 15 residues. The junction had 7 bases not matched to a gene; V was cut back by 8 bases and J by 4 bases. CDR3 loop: CATEEGLAGSDTQYF. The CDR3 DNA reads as TGTGCCACCGAGGAGGGACTAGCGGGTTCAGATACGCAGTATTTT.

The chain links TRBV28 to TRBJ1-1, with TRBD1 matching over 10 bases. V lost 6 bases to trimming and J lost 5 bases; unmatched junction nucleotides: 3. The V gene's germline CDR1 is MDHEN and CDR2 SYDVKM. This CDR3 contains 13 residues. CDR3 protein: CASRGTGVTEAFF. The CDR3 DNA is TGTGCCAGCAGAGGGACAGGGGTTACTGAAGCTTTCTTT.

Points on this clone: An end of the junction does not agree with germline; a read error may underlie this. The CDR3 region has the DNA TGTGCCAGCAGTTTAGGTGCGGGCGGGGGTACCTTC. Protein sequence: CASSLGAGGGTF. The chain uses TRBV12-3 or TRBV12-4 and TRBJ2-7; 7 bases align to TRBD2. This CDR3 region has 12 residues.

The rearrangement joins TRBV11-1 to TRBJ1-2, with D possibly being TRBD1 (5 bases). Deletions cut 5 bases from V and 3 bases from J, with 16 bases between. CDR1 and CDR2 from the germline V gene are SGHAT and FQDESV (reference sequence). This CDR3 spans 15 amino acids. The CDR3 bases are TGTGCCAGCAGCCCCGGGGGGGGTAATCACTATGGCTACACCTTC. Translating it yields CASSPGGGNHYGYTF.

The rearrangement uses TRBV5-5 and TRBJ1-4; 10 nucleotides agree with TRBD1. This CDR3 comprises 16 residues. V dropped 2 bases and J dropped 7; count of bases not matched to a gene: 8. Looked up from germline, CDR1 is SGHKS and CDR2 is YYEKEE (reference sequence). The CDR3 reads CASSFNTGQGSEKLFF. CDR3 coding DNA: TGTGCCAGCAGCTTTAACACGGGACAGGGGAGTGAAAAACTGTTTTTT.